The 12 T cell receptor beta chains in this list originate from one sample, sequenced in a study of T cell changes during pregnancy in multiple sclerosis. Data came from immunoSEQ multiplex PCR; TCRdb stores just in-frame clones and leaves some out. The table shows roughly 84,000 clones, with over 85% occurring only once. Sample: peripheral blood, taken in the third trimester of pregnancy. These receptor sequences come from a female donor in good health, enrolled as a control in a pregnancy study.

This clone was picked up one time. V and J are TRBV5-4 and TRBJ2-7, with D perhaps matching TRBD2 (6 bases). The J call may be faulty, since TRBJ2-1 better matches the DNA end. CDR1 and CDR2 (germline): SGHNT, YYREEE (reference sequence). This CDR3 is 13 amino acids long. In DNA, the CDR3 is TGTGCCAGCAGGGAGGGGACTCGGGATGAGCAGTTCTTC. It yields the protein CASREGTRDEQFF.

CDR3 region: CASSWPRDKGLYEQYF. The CDR3 DNA follows: TGTGCCAGCAGCTGGCCCCGGGACAAGGGGCTCTACGAGCAGTACTTC. This chain links TRBV11-2 with TRBJ2-7; weak D call: TRBD1 (6 bases). This CDR3 has 16 residues. V was shortened by 4 bases and J by 3 bases, with 19 bases between the two germline ends. Germline values: CDR1 SGHAT, CDR2 FQNNGV.

The V and J genes are TRBV11-1 and TRBJ2-2; 10 bases fit TRBD2. The germline gives CDR1 SGHAT, CDR2 FQDESV (reference sequence). The trim removed 6 bases at V and 0 bases at J, leaving 7 bases unmatched. The CDR3 runs 17 residues. CDR3 loop: CASSQRAGGANTGELFF. In nucleotides, the CDR3 is TGTGCCAGCAGTCAAAGAGCGGGAGGGGCGAACACCGGGGAGCTGTTTTTT. The whole variable domain, filled in from reference TRBV11-1 and TRBJ2-2, reads EAEVAQSPRYKITEKSQAVAFWCDPISGHATLYWYRQILGQGPELLVQFQDESVVDDSQLPKDRFSAERLKGVDSTLKIQPAELGDSAMYLCASSQRAGGANTGELFFGEGSRLTVL.

The gene calls are TRBV2 and TRBJ2-1; 7 bases match TRBD1. The CDR3 is made up of 14 amino acids. Germline V gene data show CDR1 as SNHLY and CDR2 as FYNNEI. V was pared by 6 bases and J by 4 bases, with 6 bases of the junction left unmatched. CDR3 sequence: CASSARDRYNEQFF. CDR3 bases: TGTGCCAGCAGCGCCCGGGACAGATACAATGAGCAGTTCTTC. Full variable domain (outside the CDR3, taken from reference TRBV2 and TRBJ2-1): EPEVTQTPSHQVTQMGQEVILRCVPISNHLYFYWYRQILGQKVEFLVSFYNNEISEKSEIFDDQFSVERPDGSNFTLKIRSTKLEDSAMYFCASSARDRYNEQFFGPGTRLTVL.

The rearrangement uses TRBV6-1 and TRBJ1-1, with D possibly TRBD1 on 5 matching bases. The V end was cut by 4 bases, the J end by 6 bases, with 12 bases between. Germline values: CDR1 MNHNS, CDR2 SASEGT. The CDR3 runs to 13 residues. The CDR3: CASSGGWGAEAFF. CDR3 nucleotide sequence: TGTGCCAGCAGTGGAGGATGGGGGGCTGAAGCTTTCTTT.

This clone has a single count. The V call is TRBV2, the J call TRBJ2-7; 7 nucleotides line up with TRBD1. Germline CDR1 SNHLY, CDR2 FYNNEI. The V and J ends lost 6 bases and 0 bases, in that order; junction bases with no gene match: 5. The CDR3 covers 14 residues. CDR3 residues: CASRGTEISYEQYF. CDR3 DNA sequence: TGTGCCAGCAGAGGGACAGAAATCTCCTACGAGCAGTACTTC.

The chain links TRBV28 to TRBJ2-5, with 9 bases aligning to TRBD2. Trimming removed 5 bases from V and 5 bases from J; junction bases left unmatched: 9. Per the germline V gene, CDR1 is MDHEN and CDR2 is SYDVKM. CDR3 size: 15 residues. The CDR3 DNA reads as TGTGCCAGCAGTACCTATAGCGGGAGAGGGGAGACCCAGTACTTC. Protein sequence: CASSTYSGRGETQYF.

The chain joins TRBV16 to TRBJ2-7; D is possibly TRBD2 (5 bases). V lost 1 base and J 6 bases, leaving 7 bases between the germline ends. The CDR3 covers 12 residues. Looked up from germline, CDR1 is KGHSY and CDR2 is FQNENV. In DNA form, the CDR3 reads TGTGCCAGCAGCCAATTCGGGATCGAGCAGTACTTC. Translation gives CASSQFGIEQYF.

J is TRBJ2-1 and V is TRBV15; 12 positions match TRBD2. The ends lost 3 bases at V and 7 bases at J; junction bases unmatched: 10. This CDR3 is 17 amino acids long. Germline lookup yields CDR1 LNHNV and CDR2 YYDKDF (reference sequence). CDR3 sequence (DNA): TGTGCCACCAGCAGCCTGACTAGCGGGAGCGGATTAAATGAGCAGTTCTTC. Its protein product is CATSSLTSGSGLNEQFF.

The J gene is TRBJ2-7, the V gene TRBV28; 10 bases map to TRBD2. Germline V gene data show CDR1 as MDHEN and CDR2 as SYDVKM. The CDR3 sequence is 16 residues long. Germline trimming cut 3 bases from V and 0 bases from J; bases unmatched to any gene: 5. The CDR3 sequence: CASSFYSGRNSYEQYF. The CDR3 region has the DNA TGTGCCAGCAGTTTTTATAGCGGGAGGAACTCCTACGAGCAGTACTTC.

CDR3 DNA: TGTGCCAGTAGCCCCCCCTCCCCTACTAGCCAGTTTTGGTACAATGAGCAGTTCTTC. It codes for CASSPPSPTSQFWYNEQFF. This chain uses TRBV19 with TRBJ2-1; D perhaps matches TRBD2 (6 bases). CDR1 and CDR2 from the germline V gene are LNHDA and SQIVND (reference sequence). The CDR3 sequence is 19 residues long. V lost 6 bases and J 4 bases, leaving 28 bases between the germline ends.

The rearrangement uses TRBV2 and TRBJ2-7; 8 bases agree with TRBD1. V lost 7 bases and J lost 4; bases outside the gene matches: 6. Germline V gene sequence: CDR1 SNHLY, CDR2 FYNNEI. CDR3 length: 13 residues. Written as DNA, the CDR3 is TGTGCCAGCACCCGGCAGGGGGCATACGAGCAGTACTTC. Translated, it gives CASTRQGAYEQYF.